This T cell receptor (beta chain) came from a study of cytomegalovirus exposure and HLA in healthy donors. Study conclusions and caveats: Data from an earlier analysis indicated that most TCR beta V segments were productive either about 87% or about 30% of the time.

On this clone: The antigen is unknown.

Trimming cost V 7 bases and J 4 bases; bases outside gene matches: 6. The V gene's germline CDR1 is LNHDA and CDR2 SQIVND (reference sequence). The CDR3 totals 15 residues. The study ran its PCR with 60 Vbeta and 13 Jbeta primers. TCRdb's table, derived via immunoSEQ multiplex PCR, lists solely in-frame clones and lacks some. The data show roughly 180,000 clones, approximately 80% seen once. The chain employs TRBV19 and TRBJ2-2, with TRBD2 matching 10 bases. This TCR derives from a man between 18 and 29 years old in good health and CMV-seronegative. Sequencing input: PBMCs. CDR3: CASTRTSGPTGELFF. As DNA, the CDR3 is TGTGCCAGTACCCGGACTAGCGGTCCCACCGGGGAGCTGTTTTTT.